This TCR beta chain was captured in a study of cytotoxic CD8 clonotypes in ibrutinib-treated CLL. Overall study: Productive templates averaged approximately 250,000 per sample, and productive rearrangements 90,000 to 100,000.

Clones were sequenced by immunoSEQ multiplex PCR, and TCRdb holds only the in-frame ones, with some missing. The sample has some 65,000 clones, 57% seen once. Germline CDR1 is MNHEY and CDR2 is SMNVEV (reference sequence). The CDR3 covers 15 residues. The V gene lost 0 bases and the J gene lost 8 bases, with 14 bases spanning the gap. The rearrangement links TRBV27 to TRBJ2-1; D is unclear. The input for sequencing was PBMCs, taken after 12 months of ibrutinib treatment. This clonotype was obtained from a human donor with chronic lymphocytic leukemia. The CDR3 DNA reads TGTGCCAGCAGTTTATCCCACCTTGCCGCACATGAGCAGTTCTTC. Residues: CASSLSHLAAHEQFF.